These 10 T cell receptor beta chains were all obtained from the same sample, sequenced in a study of T cells in Graves' hyperthyroidism and ophthalmopathy. Researchers took RNA transcripts and amplified the TCR beta CDR3 regions from them. TCR CDR3 underwent first-round RT-PCR with the HTBI primer set. TCRdb reanalysed the multiplex PCR reads using MiXCR and keeps one entry per CDR3 protein. The table shows about 380,000 distinct CDR3 sequences, with approximately 18% occurring only once. The material sequenced was blood. Source of these receptors: a man aged 18 to 29 with Graves' ophthalmopathy.

There are many counts of this clonotype. The V call is TRBV6-1, the J call TRBJ1-1; D gene unclear. Looked up from germline, CDR1 is MNHNS and CDR2 is SASEGT. The CDR3 extends over 12 amino acids. The V and J ends lost 4 bases and 1 base respectively, with 4 bases between them. The CDR3 bases are TGTGCCAGCAGTGTAACGAACACTGAAGCTTTCTTT. Residues: CASSVTNTEAFF.

This chain uses TRBV29-1 with TRBJ2-5; TRBD1 matches at 8 bases. The germline CDR1 and CDR2 sequences are SQVTM and ANQGSEA. J gave up 1 base and V 3 bases, and 4 bases lay outside the gene matches. The CDR3 extends over 14 amino acids. CDR3 sequence (DNA): TGCAGCGTTGAGGGACAGGAACTCCAAGAGACCCAGTACTTC. Translating gives CSVEGQELQETQYF. The whole variable domain, filled in from reference TRBV29-1 and TRBJ2-5, reads SAVISQKPSRDICQRGTSLTIQCQVDSQVTMMFWYRQQPGQSLTLIATANQGSEATYESGFVIDKFPISRPNLTFSTLTVSNMSPEDSSIYLCSVEGQELQETQYFGPGTRLLVL.

In this sample, this clonotype turned up many times. The chain uses TRBV13 and TRBJ1-1; 9 bases agree with TRBD1. Trimming removed 4 bases from V and 8 bases from J; junction bases left unmatched: 8. The CDR3 has 14 residues. Germline CDR1 PRHDT, CDR2 FYEKMQ (reference sequence). In DNA, the CDR3 is TGTGCCAGCAGCTCCGGAGGGACAGGGTGGGAAGCTTTCTTT. This translates into CASSSGGTGWEAFF.

This clonotype was detected only a few times. The chain has TRBV9 and TRBJ2-3, with 7 bases lining up with TRBD2. The length of the CDR3 is 15 residues. Trimming at V came to 0 bases and at J to 1 base, leaving 2 bases not matched to a gene. The germline gives CDR1 SGDLS, CDR2 YYNGEE. The CDR3 reads CASSVVAGGTDTQYF. The CDR3 DNA reads TGTGCCAGCAGCGTAGTCGCGGGGGGCACAGATACGCAGTATTTT.

This clonotype was picked up a small number of times. The V gene is TRBV6-2 or TRBV6-3, the J gene TRBJ2-7; D not resolved. The CDR3 totals 12 residues. Germline-derived CDR1 and CDR2 are MNHEY and SVGEGT. Trimming cost V 6 bases and J 7 bases, with 13 bases left between them. The chain's CDR3 is CASSSQPWEQYF. The CDR3, as DNA: TGTGCCAGCAGCTCTCAACCGTGGGAGCAGTACTTC.

The genes are TRBV4-2 and TRBJ2-7; D remains ambiguous. Looked up from germline, CDR1 is LGHNA and CDR2 is YNFKEQ. Trimming removed 0 bases from V and 2 bases from J, with 11 bases in between. This CDR3 has 15 amino acids. The CDR3 nucleotides read TGTGCCAGCAGCCAAGATACAGTCGGCACCTACGAGCAGTACTTC. It yields the protein CASSQDTVGTYEQYF.

This clonotype was recorded many times. The CDR3 coding sequence is TGCAGTGCTAGCAAGACAGGGAATAGCAATCAGCCCCAGCATTTT. Its protein is CSASKTGNSNQPQHF. The J gene is TRBJ1-5, the V gene TRBV20-1; 7 nucleotides agree with TRBD1. The length of the CDR3 is 15 residues. From germline, CDR1 is DFQATT and CDR2 SNEGSKA (reference sequence). The V and J ends lost 3 bases and 0 bases, in that order; junction bases with no gene match: 5.

The V and J genes are TRBV19 and TRBJ1-5, with D tentatively TRBD1 (6 bases). The CDR3 has 14 amino acids. CDR1 is LNHDA, CDR2 SQIVND, per germline (reference sequence). V was trimmed by 3 bases and J by 7 bases, leaving 13 bases between them. The CDR3: CASSIRGHEQPQHF. The CDR3 DNA sequence: TGTGCCAGTAGTATTCGGGGGCATGAGCAGCCCCAGCATTTT.

At least ten counts were recorded for this clonotype. The chain is built from TRBV5-1 and TRBJ2-1, with 11 bases lining up with TRBD2. Germline V gene lookup returns CDR1 SGHRS and CDR2 YFSETQ. The CDR3 contains 18 residues. Unmatched junction bases numbered 14, after V lost 1 base and J lost 8 bases. The CDR3 DNA reads as TGCGCCAGCAGCTTGAGAGCTAGCGGGGGGCTCGGGCAATATGAGCAGTTCTTC. Translated, it gives CASSLRASGGLGQYEQFF. Filled out from reference TRBV5-1 and TRBJ2-1, the complete variable domain reads KAGVTQTPRYLIKTRGQQVTLSCSPISGHRSVSWYQQTPGQGLQFLFEYFSETQRNKGNFPGRFSGRQFSNSRSEMNVSTLELGDSALYLCASSLRASGGLGQYEQFFGPGTRLTVL.

This clonotype was counted many times. The rearrangement links TRBV4-1 to TRBJ1-1, with D possibly being TRBD1 (6 bases). Between the trimmed V and J ends, which lost 0 bases and 4 bases, there was a span of 15 bases. Germline values: CDR1 MGHRA, CDR2 YSYEKL. The CDR3 extends over 16 amino acids. For the CDR3, the DNA is TGCGCCAGCAGCCAAGAGTCGGGACTCAGGGGCACTGAAGCTTTCTTT. It specifies CASSQESGLRGTEAFF.